There are many counts of the clone carrying this T cell receptor (beta chain). As yet, its antigen is unknown. Per the germline V gene, CDR1 is MDHEN and CDR2 is SYDVKM. The CDR3 loop spans 15 amino acids. The V segment lost 3 bases and the J segment 4 bases; nucleotides outside the gene matches: 5. This sample was taken from a study of T cells in Graves' hyperthyroidism and ophthalmopathy. From RNA transcripts, TCR beta CDR3 regions were amplified. First-round RT-PCR of the TCR CDR3 relied on the HTBI primer set. TCRdb ran MiXCR on the multiplex PCR reads and lists one entry per CDR3 protein. The sample yields roughly 400,000 distinct CDR3 sequences, over 12% seen once. Ophthalmopathy cases met thresholds of Clinical Activity Score at least 3, NOSPECS grade at least 4 and duration under 3 months. Exclusion criteria comprised uncontrolled infection, other autoimmune disease, pregnancy or lactation. From 9 to 10 ml of fresh peripheral blood, PBMCs were isolated.

Points from the study as a whole: Patients with ophthalmopathy were separated from those with stable hyperthyroidism by a 13 V-J model.

This chain connects TRBV28 to TRBJ1-2, with 10 bases aligning to TRBD1. What was sequenced was blood. The receptor was isolated from a man aged 50-59 years with Graves' ophthalmopathy. CDR3: CASSFRDRGFYGYTF. The DNA of the CDR3 is TGTGCCAGCAGTTTCCGGGACAGGGGTTTCTATGGCTACACCTTC.